The rows below give T cell receptor beta chains drawn from one sample of a study of blood T cell repertoires in COVID-19. Measured with immunoSEQ multiplex PCR; TCRdb has only the in-frame clones, and not every one. The sample carries fewer than 250,000 clones, almost 85% recorded once. The sample consisted of peripheral blood. Receptors were obtained from a woman in her seventies with active or convalescent COVID-19. The CDR3 runs from the conserved cysteine through the conserved F or W. The order of the fields is clone size, J gene, V gene, D gene, CDR3 DNA, CDR3 protein. D genes are given only for firm matches. Rows give clone size only sometimes, using once, few, many, or a class for an expanded clone.

clone_size: -; j_call: TRBJ2-3; v_call: TRBV2; d_call: TRBD2; cdr3_nt: TGTGCCAGCAGTGAATCGGGACTAATCACAGATACGCAGTATTTT; cdr3_aa: CASSESGLITDTQYF
clone_size: -; j_call: TRBJ2-5; v_call: TRBV7-6; d_call: -; cdr3_nt: TGTGCCAGCAGCTTAGGGCGGGGACGGGGCCAAGAGACCCAGTACTTC; cdr3_aa: CASSLGRGRGQETQYF
clone_size: few; j_call: TRBJ2-1; v_call: TRBV3-1/TRBV3-2; d_call: TRBD2; cdr3_nt: TGTGCCAGCAGCCAAGATTGGAGACGGGCTAGCGGTAACAATGAGCAGTTCTTC; cdr3_aa: CASSQDWRRASGNNEQFF
clone_size: -; j_call: TRBJ2-5; v_call: TRBV5-4; d_call: TRBD1; cdr3_nt: TGTGCCAGCAGCTTGGGGACAGGGGTGGAGACCCAGTACTTC; cdr3_aa: CASSLGTGVETQYF
clone_size: few; j_call: TRBJ1-3; v_call: TRBV3-1/TRBV3-2; d_call: -; cdr3_nt: TGTGCCAGCAGCCAAGTATGGGGCGCTGGAAACACCATATATTTT; cdr3_aa: CASSQVWGAGNTIYF
clone_size: -; j_call: TRBJ1-3; v_call: TRBV18; d_call: TRBD1; cdr3_nt: TGTGCCAGCTCACCAAGATCGGACAGGGGGCTTAGCTCTGGAAACACCATATATTTT; cdr3_aa: CASSPRSDRGLSSGNTIYF
clone_size: -; j_call: TRBJ2-3; v_call: TRBV24-1; d_call: -; cdr3_nt: TGTGCCACCAGTGATCCCGGGACACTTAGCACAGATACGCAGTATTTT; cdr3_aa: CATSDPGTLSTDTQYF
clone_size: -; j_call: TRBJ1-1; v_call: TRBV6-5; d_call: -; cdr3_nt: TGTGCCAGCAGCGTGGACCGGGGGGCGAACACTGAAGCTTTCTTT; cdr3_aa: CASSVDRGANTEAFF
clone_size: -; j_call: TRBJ2-3; v_call: TRBV28; d_call: -; cdr3_nt: TGTGCCAGCAGTTCCCCAACGGCCCAGGGAACAGATACGCAGTATTTT; cdr3_aa: CASSSPTAQGTDTQYF
clone_size: -; j_call: TRBJ1-5; v_call: TRBV19; d_call: -; cdr3_nt: TGTGCCAGTAGTCCCCCAGGTGGAGGGGTGCAGCCCCAGCATTTT; cdr3_aa: CASSPPGGGVQPQHF
clone_size: -; j_call: TRBJ1-4; v_call: TRBV10-2; d_call: -; cdr3_nt: TGCGCCAGCAGTGAAGGGGGTGTGGGACTGTTTTTT; cdr3_aa: CASSEGGVGLFF
clone_size: -; j_call: TRBJ2-4; v_call: TRBV5-5; d_call: TRBD1; cdr3_nt: TGTGCCAGCAGCTTGTGGCAGGGGGTTGACATTCAGTACTTC; cdr3_aa: CASSLWQGVDIQYF
clone_size: -; j_call: TRBJ1-2; v_call: TRBV2; d_call: TRBD1; cdr3_nt: TGTGCCAGCAGTGAAGAAGGACAGGGGGCTAACTATGGCTACACCTTC; cdr3_aa: CASSEEGQGANYGYTF
clone_size: -; j_call: TRBJ1-1; v_call: TRBV2; d_call: -; cdr3_nt: TGTGCCAGCAGGTGGGCTAGCCCTGAAGCTTTCTTT; cdr3_aa: CASRWASPEAFF
clone_size: -; j_call: TRBJ2-1; v_call: TRBV7-9; d_call: TRBD2; cdr3_nt: TGTGCCAGCAGCCCCCGACTAGCGGGAGTTTCGGACTACAATGAGCAGTTCTTC; cdr3_aa: CASSPRLAGVSDYNEQFF
clone_size: -; j_call: TRBJ2-7; v_call: TRBV3-1/TRBV3-2; d_call: TRBD1; cdr3_nt: TGTGCCAGCAGCCTCAGGGACAGTTACGAGCAGTACTTC; cdr3_aa: CASSLRDSYEQYF
clone_size: -; j_call: TRBJ1-2; v_call: TRBV13; d_call: TRBD1; cdr3_nt: TGTGCCAGCAGCTTAGGCAGGGGGCGTATCTATGGCTACACCTTC; cdr3_aa: CASSLGRGRIYGYTF
clone_size: -; j_call: TRBJ1-2; v_call: TRBV5-1; d_call: TRBD1; cdr3_nt: TGCGCCAGCAGCTTAAGTTCCCCGGGACAGGGGGCGTATGGCTACACCTTC; cdr3_aa: CASSLSSPGQGAYGYTF
clone_size: -; j_call: TRBJ2-7; v_call: TRBV9; d_call: TRBD2; cdr3_nt: TGTGCCAGCAGCGGAGGGACTAGCGATCGCGAGCAGTACTTC; cdr3_aa: CASSGGTSDREQYF
clone_size: -; j_call: TRBJ2-7; v_call: TRBV5-6; d_call: TRBD2; cdr3_nt: TGTGCCAGCAGCTCTGGACTAGCGGGAGTTTACGAGCAGTACTTC; cdr3_aa: CASSSGLAGVYEQYF
clone_size: -; j_call: TRBJ1-2; v_call: TRBV19; d_call: TRBD1; cdr3_nt: TGTGCCAGTAGTATCCCTCGACAGGGGCACGGCTATGGCTACACCTTC; cdr3_aa: CASSIPRQGHGYGYTF
clone_size: few; j_call: TRBJ1-5; v_call: TRBV7-2; d_call: -; cdr3_nt: TGTGCCAGCAGCTTATCGGAAAGCGGGGCCCAGCATTTT; cdr3_aa: CASSLSESGAQHF
clone_size: -; j_call: TRBJ2-3; v_call: TRBV7-9; d_call: -; cdr3_nt: TGTGCCAGCAGTGGACCGGGACAGGAGATGGTAGCGGGCGCAGATACGCAGTATTTT; cdr3_aa: CASSGPGQEMVAGADTQYF
clone_size: -; j_call: TRBJ2-1; v_call: TRBV7-8; d_call: TRBD2; cdr3_nt: TGTGCCAGCAGCAAGCGAAGACTAGCGGGGGGGGATGAGCAGTTCTTC; cdr3_aa: CASSKRRLAGGDEQFF
clone_size: -; j_call: TRBJ2-3; v_call: TRBV5-6; d_call: TRBD2; cdr3_nt: TGTGCCAGCAGTGTAATAGCGGGAGATACAGATACGCAGTATTTT; cdr3_aa: CASSVIAGDTDTQYF
clone_size: once; j_call: TRBJ1-2; v_call: TRBV19; d_call: -; cdr3_nt: TGTGCCAGTAGTCCCAGGGTTGACTATGGCTACACCTTC; cdr3_aa: CASSPRVDYGYTF
clone_size: -; j_call: TRBJ1-2; v_call: TRBV19; d_call: TRBD1; cdr3_nt: TGTGCCAGTAGGAACGACAGGGTGGATGGCTACACCTTC; cdr3_aa: CASRNDRVDGYTF
clone_size: once; j_call: TRBJ2-5; v_call: TRBV6-1; d_call: -; cdr3_nt: TGTGCCAGCAGTGAAGGGAGCGGCGGGCCGATCCAAGAGACCCAGTACTTC; cdr3_aa: CASSEGSGGPIQETQYF
clone_size: -; j_call: TRBJ2-1; v_call: TRBV5-1; d_call: -; cdr3_nt: TGCGCCAGCTCTAGTCCCCTGCGGAATGAGCAGTTCTTC; cdr3_aa: CASSSPLRNEQFF
clone_size: -; j_call: TRBJ2-7; v_call: TRBV19; d_call: -; cdr3_nt: TGTGCCAGTAGTATGGTTAGCGGTCCCTACGAGCAGTACTTC; cdr3_aa: CASSMVSGPYEQYF
clone_size: -; j_call: TRBJ1-1; v_call: TRBV9; d_call: -; cdr3_nt: TGTGCCAGCAGCGTAGGGCCCGGGAGTGAAGCTTTCTTT; cdr3_aa: CASSVGPGSEAFF
clone_size: -; j_call: TRBJ2-3; v_call: TRBV2; d_call: -; cdr3_nt: TGTGCCAGCAGCAGTAGCACAGATACGCAGTATTTT; cdr3_aa: CASSSSTDTQYF
clone_size: -; j_call: TRBJ2-2; v_call: TRBV19; d_call: TRBD1; cdr3_nt: TGTGCCAGTAGAAACGACAGGGGAGACACCGGGGAGCTGTTTTTT; cdr3_aa: CASRNDRGDTGELFF
clone_size: -; j_call: TRBJ1-1; v_call: TRBV18; d_call: -; cdr3_nt: TGTGCCAGCTCTCTCCGGACAGAGAACACTGAAGCTTTCTTT; cdr3_aa: CASSLRTENTEAFF
clone_size: -; j_call: TRBJ2-5; v_call: TRBV4-1; d_call: TRBD2; cdr3_nt: TGCGCCAGCAGCCGAGGCCACGGGACTAGCGGAGGGGGCCAAGAGACCCAGTACTTC; cdr3_aa: CASSRGHGTSGGGQETQYF
clone_size: -; j_call: TRBJ1-3; v_call: TRBV5-1; d_call: TRBD1; cdr3_nt: TGCGCCAGCACCCTGGACAGGTTTGACGCTGGAAACACCATATATTTT; cdr3_aa: CASTLDRFDAGNTIYF
clone_size: -; j_call: TRBJ2-3; v_call: TRBV2; d_call: -; cdr3_nt: TGTGCCAGCAGGATCCGGGGGAGCACAGATACGCAGTATTTT; cdr3_aa: CASRIRGSTDTQYF
clone_size: -; j_call: TRBJ1-5; v_call: TRBV15; d_call: -; cdr3_nt: TGTGCCACCAGCAGACCAACAGGGCCGAGCAATCAGCCCCAGCATTTT; cdr3_aa: CATSRPTGPSNQPQHF
clone_size: -; j_call: TRBJ2-1; v_call: TRBV5-5; d_call: TRBD2; cdr3_nt: TGTGCCAGCAGTCCAGCTCCCCATAGCGGGAGGGCCTACAATGAGCAGTTCTTC; cdr3_aa: CASSPAPHSGRAYNEQFF
clone_size: -; j_call: TRBJ2-5; v_call: TRBV6-6; d_call: -; cdr3_nt: TGTGCCAGCAGTTCCCGGGAGACCCAGTACTTC; cdr3_aa: CASSSRETQYF